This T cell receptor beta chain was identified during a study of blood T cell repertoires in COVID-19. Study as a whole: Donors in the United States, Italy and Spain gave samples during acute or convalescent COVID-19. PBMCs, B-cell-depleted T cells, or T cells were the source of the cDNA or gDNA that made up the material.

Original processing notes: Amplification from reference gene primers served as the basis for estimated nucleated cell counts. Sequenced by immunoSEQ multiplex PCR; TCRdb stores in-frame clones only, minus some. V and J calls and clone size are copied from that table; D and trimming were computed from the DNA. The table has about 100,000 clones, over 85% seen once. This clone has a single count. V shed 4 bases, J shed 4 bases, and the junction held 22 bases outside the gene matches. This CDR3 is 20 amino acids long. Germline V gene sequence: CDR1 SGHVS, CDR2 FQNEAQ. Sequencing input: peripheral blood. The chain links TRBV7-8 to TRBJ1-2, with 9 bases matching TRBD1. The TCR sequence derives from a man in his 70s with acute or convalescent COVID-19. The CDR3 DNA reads TGTGCCAGCAGCTCGGCGTACTACCCTCGTGAGGGACAGGGCTCCTATGGCTACACCTTC. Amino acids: CASSSAYYPREGQGSYGYTF.